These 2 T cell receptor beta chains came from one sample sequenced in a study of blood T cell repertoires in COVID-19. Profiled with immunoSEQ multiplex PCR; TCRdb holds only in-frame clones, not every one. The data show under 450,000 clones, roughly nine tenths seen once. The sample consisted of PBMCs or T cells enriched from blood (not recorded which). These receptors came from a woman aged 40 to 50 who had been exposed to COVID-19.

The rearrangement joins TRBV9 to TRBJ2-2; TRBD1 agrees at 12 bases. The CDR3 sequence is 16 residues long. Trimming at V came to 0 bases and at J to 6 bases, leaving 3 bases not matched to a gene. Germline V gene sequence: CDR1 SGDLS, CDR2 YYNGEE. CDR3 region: CASSVAGTGGPGELFF. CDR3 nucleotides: TGTGCCAGCAGCGTAGCCGGGACAGGGGGCCCCGGGGAGCTGTTTTTT.

The CDR3 region has the DNA TGTGCCAGCAGCCGTATAGGGGGCCGCAGAATCACTGAAGCTTTCTTT. Protein: CASSRIGGRRITEAFF. The J gene is TRBJ1-1, the V gene TRBV7-2, with TRBD1 matching 7 bases. Germline trimming cut 5 bases from V and 4 bases from J; bases unmatched to any gene: 13. The CDR3 sequence is 16 residues long. Germline CDR1 is SGHTA and CDR2 is FQGNSA. The variable domain in full, completed from reference TRBV7-2 and TRBJ1-1, reads GAGVSQSPSNKVTEKGKDVELRCDPISGHTALYWYRQSLGQGLEFLIYFQGNSAPDKSGLPSDRFSAERTGGSVSTLTIQRTQQEDSAVYLCASSRIGGRRITEAFFGQGTRLTVV.